The present TCR beta chain was sequenced within a study of T cell repertoires in cytomegalovirus infection. Overall study: Shared public TCR beta signatures pointed to both CMV infection and a matching HLA type. Study-level points and caveats: Ex vivo, HLA-C-restricted CMV-specific TCR beta clonotypes prevailed over the rest of the response.

Notes on this clonotype: The antigen is not known.

TCRdb passed the reads through MiXCR, listing each CDR3 protein once. The table lists 200,000 to 300,000 distinct CDR3 sequences, 12% of them singletons. Unmatched junction bases numbered 14, after V lost 0 bases and J lost 3 bases. The germline gives CDR1 LGHNA, CDR2 YSLEER. This CDR3 has 18 residues. The chain combines TRBV4-3 with TRBJ2-7, with 7 nucleotides matching TRBD2. This receptor was identified in a human donor in good health (CMV status not recorded). Some clones in this sample may be carry-over from other donors' samples. Sequencing input: PBMCs. DNA of the CDR3: TGCGCCAGCAGCCAAGATACAACCGGGACTAAAGGGATCTACGAGCAGTACTTC. Its protein product is CASSQDTTGTKGIYEQYF.